The rows below give T cell receptor beta chains drawn from one sample of a study of monozygotic twins with inflammatory bowel disease. After re-calling the 5' RACE reads, TCRdb lists one entry per CDR3 protein, DNA absent. There are approximately 330,000 distinct CDR3 sequences in the sample, with roughly 2% held by the top ten. Input material: blood. The source is a human donor with ulcerative colitis or Crohn's disease, or a healthy co-twin of an affected twin (not recorded which). Each CDR3 is given with its conserved first and last residue.

TRBJ2-7 TRBV19 CASSDIPYGQGNYEQYF
TRBJ2-3 TRBV10-3 CAISEYRDTDSTDTQYF
TRBJ2-5 TRBV11-3 CASSLTGVETQYF
TRBJ2-1 TRBV28 CASTQGQAGLAGKQFF
TRBJ2-7 TRBV5-1 CASSLPNTYEQYF
TRBJ1-4 TRBV12-3/TRBV12-4 CASSLLRQGGKLFF
TRBJ1-6 TRBV2 CASSGTKTKNSPLHF
TRBJ2-7 TRBV4-1 CASSLKDRVEEQYF
TRBJ2-3 TRBV27 CASSFRATDTQYF
TRBJ2-5 TRBV4-1 CASSRLGGGGETQYF
TRBJ1-6 TRBV20-1 CSARKISLEGPLHF
TRBJ2-1 TRBV21-1 CASSKEWRTDSTYNEQFF
TRBJ1-2 TRBV28 CASSARQYGYTF
TRBJ1-1 TRBV28 CASSTDSRTNTEAFF
TRBJ1-2 TRBV4-3 CASSQDWVNYGYTF
TRBJ1-1 TRBV24-1 CATSDFRGEAFF
TRBJ2-7 TRBV11-2 CASSPGRSEQYF
TRBJ2-3 TRBV5-4 CASSYMSGGSTDTQYF
TRBJ2-7 TRBV27 CASSFGVRYYEQYF
TRBJ1-1 TRBV27 CASSFLTNTEAFF
TRBJ2-2 TRBV7-3 CASSLTNANTGELFF
TRBJ2-1 TRBV5-6 CASSPQGGEQFF
TRBJ2-5 TRBV27 CASASVRGRETQYF
TRBJ2-2 TRBV5-1 CASSLYSNTGELFF
TRBJ2-3 TRBV18 CASSRSGIDTQYF
TRBJ1-5 TRBV12-3/TRBV12-4 CASSPDRFGYSNQPQHF
TRBJ2-4 TRBV11-2 CASSSAAGSGNIQYF
TRBJ2-2 TRBV30 CAWSLGLAGGTGELFF
TRBJ2-3 TRBV5-1 CASSLGPAGTSTDTQYF
TRBJ2-7 TRBV29-1 CSVEGQTAYEQYF
TRBJ2-1 TRBV19 CASSDRARGSSYNEQFF
TRBJ1-1 TRBV7-2 CASSPDRVRRTEAFF
TRBJ2-1 TRBV6-1 CASRGTGNYNEQFF
TRBJ2-2 TRBV10-3 CAISEVNTGELFF
TRBJ2-2 TRBV6-1 CASHGTPNTGELFF
TRBJ2-7 TRBV27 CASSLSEGLLYEQYF
TRBJ2-1 TRBV19 CASSPGLEIYNEQFF
TRBJ1-1 TRBV28 CASRLGGQAFEAFF